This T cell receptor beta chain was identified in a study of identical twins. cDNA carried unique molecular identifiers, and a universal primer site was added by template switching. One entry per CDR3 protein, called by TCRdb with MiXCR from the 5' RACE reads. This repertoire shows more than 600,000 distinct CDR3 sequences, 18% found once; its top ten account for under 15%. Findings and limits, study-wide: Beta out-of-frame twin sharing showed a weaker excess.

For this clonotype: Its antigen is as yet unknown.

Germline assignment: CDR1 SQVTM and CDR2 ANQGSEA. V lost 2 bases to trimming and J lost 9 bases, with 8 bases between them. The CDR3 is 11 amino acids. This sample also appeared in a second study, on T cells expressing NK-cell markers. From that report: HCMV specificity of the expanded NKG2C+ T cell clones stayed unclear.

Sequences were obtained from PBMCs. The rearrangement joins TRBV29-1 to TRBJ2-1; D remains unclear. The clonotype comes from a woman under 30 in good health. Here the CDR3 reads CSVEIGPEQFF. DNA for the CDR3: TGCAGCGTTGAAATCGGGCCTGAGCAGTTCTTC.